The next 28 T cell receptor beta chains were all read from a single sample in a study of blood T cell repertoires in COVID-19. Only in-frame clones appear in the TCRdb table, and some are missing; sequencing was by immunoSEQ multiplex PCR. There are some 200,000 clones in the sample; 85% to 90% occur only once, and 7% to 7.5% lies in the top ten. Specimen: peripheral blood. These receptors came from an elderly woman in a cohort sampled during active or convalescent COVID-19.

The CDR3 spells CTSSQGLRVYEQYF. The CDR3 DNA reads TGCACCAGCAGCCAAGGCCTCCGGGTCTACGAGCAGTACTTC. This rearrangement joins TRBV1 to TRBJ2-7; the D segment call TRBD2 is taken from the table without a DNA check. TRBV1 is marked as a pseudogene. The CDR3 covers 14 residues.

The J gene is TRBJ2-1, the V gene TRBV19; tentatively, D is TRBD1 (7 bases). Germline loops: CDR1 LNHDA, CDR2 SQIVND (reference sequence). With 3 bases removed from V and 9 bases from J, the gap between germline ends came to 15 bases. The CDR3 sequence is 14 residues long. The CDR3 nucleotides are TGTGCCAGTAGTATCAGGGGGGAATTGGGTGAGCAGTTCTTC. The encoded protein is CASSIRGELGEQFF.

This clone was seen once. The rearrangement links TRBV12-3 or TRBV12-4 to TRBJ1-1; D is ambiguous. V was shortened by 3 bases and J by 0 bases, with 2 bases between the two germline ends. This CDR3 contains 12 residues. The CDR3 region is CASSFLNTEAFF. The DNA for the CDR3 is TGTGCCAGCAGTTTCTTGAACACTGAAGCTTTCTTT.

The chain links TRBV9 to TRBJ1-2; perhaps TRBD1 as D (5 bases). Germline V lookup: CDR1 SGDLS, CDR2 YYNGEE. The CDR3 loop spans 13 amino acids. V shed 3 bases and J shed 4 bases, with 10 bases lying between them. DNA for the CDR3: TGTGCCAGCAGCGCCGGGGGGAGCTATGGCTACACCTTC. Encoded protein: CASSAGGSYGYTF.

V gene TRBV28 combines with J gene TRBJ2-3; D ambiguous. The CDR3 is 16 amino acids. CDR1 and CDR2 (germline): MDHEN, SYDVKM. Trimming took 8 bases from V and 0 from J, leaving 18 bases between them. As DNA, the CDR3 is TGTGCCAGCCGGAGTAAGTTCCCGGGTAGCACAGATACGCAGTATTTT. Protein sequence: CASRSKFPGSTDTQYF. The full variable domain, in which reference TRBV28 and TRBJ2-3 provide the parts outside the CDR3, is DVKVTQSSRYLVKRTGEKVFLECVQDMDHENMFWYRQDPGLGLRLIYFSYDVKMKEKGDIPEGYSVSREKKERFSLILESASTNQTSMYLCASRSKFPGSTDTQYFGPGTRLTVL.

The V call is TRBV4-1, the J call TRBJ2-5; TRBD2 agrees at 14 bases. Germline loops: CDR1 MGHRA, CDR2 YSYEKL. CDR3 length equals 16 residues. V was clipped by 8 bases and J by 4 bases; unmatched bases: 9. CDR3 sequence (DNA): TGCGCCAGCTCGACTAGCGGGAGGGCCTTGGGAGAGACCCAGTACTTC. It encodes CASSTSGRALGETQYF.

V gene TRBV28 combines with J gene TRBJ2-5; maybe TRBD2 (6 bases). The germline CDR1 and CDR2 sequences are MDHEN and SYDVKM. There are 13 residues in the CDR3. V was trimmed by 6 bases and J by 4 bases, leaving 12 bases between them. CDR3 DNA sequence: TGTGCCAGCAGGATCGGGGGACGAGAGACCCAGTACTTC. It yields the protein CASRIGGRETQYF.

Only one count was recorded for this clone. V gene TRBV7-2 combines with J gene TRBJ2-7; TRBD1 might be the D (5 bases). There are 16 residues in the CDR3. Per germline, CDR1 SGHTA and CDR2 FQGNSA. V was pared by 4 bases and J by 6 bases, with 22 bases between. CDR3 amino acids: CASSSGQGAPPSEQYF. For the CDR3, the DNA is TGTGCCAGCAGCTCCGGACAAGGGGCCCCTCCTTCCGAGCAGTACTTC.

The V and J genes are TRBV27 and TRBJ1-2; maybe TRBD1 (5 bases). V shed 5 bases and J shed 2 bases, with 18 bases lying between them. Looked up from germline, CDR1 is MNHEY and CDR2 is SMNVEV (reference sequence). CDR3 length: 16 residues. Here the CDR3 reads CASSQGMQGGNYGYTF. The CDR3 region has the DNA TGTGCCAGCAGTCAGGGAATGCAGGGAGGAAACTATGGCTACACCTTC.

The chain carries TRBV5-4 and TRBJ1-4, with TRBD1 matching 11 bases. V gave up 9 bases and J gave up 7 bases; unmatched junction bases: 5. This CDR3 is 13 amino acids long. Germline V lookup: CDR1 SGHNT, CDR2 YYREEE (reference sequence). CDR3 DNA: TGTGCCACCCGGACAGGGGGCTCTGAAAAACTGTTTTTT. Protein sequence: CATRTGGSEKLFF.

V usage is TRBV3-1 (or the pseudogene TRBV3-2) and J usage is TRBJ2-1, with 12 bases matching TRBD1. Losses at the gene ends were 3 bases for V and 12 bases for J; bases not matched to a gene: 9. The germline CDR1 and CDR2 sequences are LGHDT and YNNKEL (reference sequence). This CDR3 comprises 15 residues. CDR3 in amino acids: CASSQTSGTGGTQFF. CDR3 DNA: TGTGCCAGCAGCCAGACCTCCGGGACAGGGGGCACGCAGTTCTTC.

The chain recombines TRBV5-4 with TRBJ2-5; 12 bases match TRBD2. Germline V CDR1 and CDR2: SGHNT, YYREEE (reference sequence). Trimming at V came to 5 bases and at J to 2 bases, leaving 7 bases not matched to a gene. CDR3 size: 16 residues. For the CDR3, the DNA is TGTGCCAGCAGACCGAGGACTAGCGGGGTTCAAGAGACCCAGTACTTC. This encodes CASRPRTSGVQETQYF.

The chain uses TRBV27 and TRBJ1-5; possible D gene TRBD1, 6 bases. CDR1 is MNHEY, CDR2 SMNVEV, per germline (reference sequence). The V gene lost 5 bases and the J gene lost 0 bases, with 26 bases spanning the gap. The CDR3 sequence is 20 residues long. DNA for the CDR3: TGTGCCAGCAGTCGCAGCACGCCTTGGACAGAAGATTATAGCAATCAGCCCCAGCATTTT. Amino acids: CASSRSTPWTEDYSNQPQHF.

The V gene is TRBV3-1 (or the pseudogene TRBV3-2), the J gene TRBJ1-5; TRBD1 is a possible D gene (6 bases). The CDR3 sequence is 14 residues long. V was pared by 5 bases and J by 4 bases, with 12 bases between. Germline CDR1 is LGHDT and CDR2 is YNNKEL (reference sequence). The CDR3 coding sequence is TGTGCCAGCAGCTATCTCCAGGGGAATCAGCCCCAGCATTTT. Amino acids: CASSYLQGNQPQHF.

The rearrangement links TRBV6-1 to TRBJ1-2; 12 nucleotides line up with TRBD1. CDR3 length: 16 residues. Trimming removed 2 bases from V and 2 bases from J; junction bases left unmatched: 3. CDR1 and CDR2 from the germline V gene are MNHNS and SASEGT. CDR3 bases: TGTGCCAGCAGTGAAATAGGGACAGGGGGCAACTATGGCTACACCTTC. Translation gives CASSEIGTGGNYGYTF.

This sequence joins TRBV6-5 and TRBJ1-2; D possibly corresponds to TRBD1 (5 bases). CDR3 length: 14 residues. CDR1 and CDR2 from the germline V gene are MNHEY and SVGAGI. The V gene lost 6 bases and the J gene lost 4 bases, with 15 bases spanning the gap. CDR3 residues: CASSPGRQIYGYTF. The CDR3 DNA follows: TGTGCCAGCAGCCCAGGCAGACAGATCTATGGCTACACCTTC.

V is TRBV5-4 and J is TRBJ1-2; weak D call: TRBD1 (5 bases). Germline V gives CDR1 SGHNT, CDR2 YYREEE (reference sequence). V lost 4 bases to trimming and J lost 1 base, with 14 bases between them. There are 15 residues in the CDR3. CDR3 residues: CASSAGRLNNYGYTF. DNA of the CDR3: TGTGCCAGCAGCGCGGGACGGCTCAATAACTATGGCTACACCTTC.

V and J are TRBV5-1 and TRBJ2-3, with a weak D call TRBD2 (5 bases). Germline values: CDR1 SGHRS, CDR2 YFSETQ. The CDR3 length is 16 residues. The ends were cut back, 0 bases at V and 0 bases at J, with 11 bases in the middle. CDR3 in amino acids: CASSLGALGSTDTQYF. CDR3 DNA: TGCGCCAGCAGCTTGGGGGCACTAGGGAGCACAGATACGCAGTATTTT.

This chain uses TRBV6-5 with TRBJ1-4, with 8 bases aligning to TRBD1. Germline trimming cut 2 bases from V and 4 bases from J; bases unmatched to any gene: 3. CDR1 is MNHEY, CDR2 SVGAGI, per germline. The CDR3 is 15 residues long. CDR3 in DNA: TGTGCCAGCAGTTACGCAGGACAGGGTAATGAAAAACTGTTTTTT. This gives the protein CASSYAGQGNEKLFF.

This clone was counted a few times. The chain recombines TRBV24-1 with TRBJ2-1, with 7 bases lining up with TRBD1. The germline CDR1 and CDR2 sequences are KGHDR and SFDVKD. J was trimmed by 0 bases and V by 3 bases; bases with no gene match: 10. CDR3 length: 18 residues. CDR3 residues: CATSDNSRTGFSYNEQFF. CDR3 coding DNA: TGTGCCACCAGTGATAATTCCCGGACAGGCTTCTCCTACAATGAGCAGTTCTTC.

V gene TRBV2 combines with J gene TRBJ1-4; a possible D gene is TRBD1 (5 bases). There are 16 residues in the CDR3. CDR1 SNHLY and CDR2 FYNNEI come from the germline V gene. Trimming removed 6 bases at V and 3 bases at J, with 17 bases between. CDR3 sequence reads: CASSVFRGGANEKLFF. As DNA, the CDR3 is TGTGCCAGCAGCGTATTCCGGGGGGGAGCTAATGAAAAACTGTTTTTT. Looking up the rest from reference TRBV2 and TRBJ1-4 gives the full variable domain: EPEVTQTPSHQVTQMGQEVILRCVPISNHLYFYWYRQILGQKVEFLVSFYNNEISEKSEIFDDQFSVERPDGSNFTLKIRSTKLEDSAMYFCASSVFRGGANEKLFFGSGTQLSVL.

The chain is built from TRBV4-2 and TRBJ1-2; D gene uncertain. Trimming left V 0 bases short and J 1 base short, with 9 bases between. CDR1 and CDR2 from the germline V gene are LGHNA and YNFKEQ. The CDR3 contains 15 residues. The CDR3 bases are TGTGCCAGCAGCCAAGATTTCACAGTTAACTATGGCTACACCTTC. It is translated as CASSQDFTVNYGYTF.

The CDR3 protein is CASSRGLGDLGTQYF. Here the CDR3 DNA reads TGTGCCAGCAGTCGGGGACTGGGCGATCTAGGGACCCAGTACTTC. The chain uses TRBV6-5 and TRBJ2-5; D perhaps matches TRBD2 (6 bases). Germline-derived CDR1 and CDR2 are MNHEY and SVGAGI. Between the trimmed V and J ends, which lost 5 bases and 7 bases, there was a span of 20 bases. The CDR3 is made up of 15 amino acids.

In the case of this clone: Other DNA sequences in this sample translate to the same CDR3. The gene calls are TRBV9 and TRBJ1-5; TRBD1 matches 9 bases. The CDR3 sequence is 15 residues long. The V gene's germline CDR1 is SGDLS and CDR2 YYNGEE. The V and J ends lost 0 bases and 4 bases, in that order; junction bases with no gene match: 2. Here the CDR3 reads CASSVDGQGNQPQHF. The CDR3, as DNA: TGTGCCAGCAGCGTAGACGGACAGGGGAATCAGCCCCAGCATTTT.

The rearrangement links TRBV6-5 to TRBJ2-7, with D possibly matching TRBD2 (6 bases). Germline V gives CDR1 MNHEY, CDR2 SVGAGI. The CDR3 extends over 15 amino acids. Trimming left V 7 bases short and J 3 bases short, with 19 bases between. The chain's CDR3 is CASTAGTYPYYEQYF. In DNA, the CDR3 is TGTGCCAGCACTGCGGGGACTTACCCCTACTACGAGCAGTACTTC.

The chain combines TRBV5-1 with TRBJ2-5, with D perhaps TRBD1 (5 bases). V shed 0 bases and J shed 5 bases, with 11 bases lying between them. Germline V CDR1 and CDR2: SGHRS, YFSETQ. The CDR3 loop spans 14 amino acids. The CDR3 here is CASSLEGARETQYF. CDR3 in DNA: TGCGCCAGCAGCTTGGAAGGGGCCAGGGAGACCCAGTACTTC.

The V call is TRBV6-2 or TRBV6-3, the J call TRBJ1-2, with D perhaps matching TRBD1 (6 bases). The CDR3 sequence is 13 residues long. Trimming took off 4 bases at V and 8 bases at J, with 14 bases between the two ends. CDR1 is MNHEY and CDR2 is SVGEGT in the germline V gene. Here the CDR3 DNA reads TGTGCCAGCAGTTTACCAGGGGACCGCGGCTACACCTTC. It specifies CASSLPGDRGYTF.

J is TRBJ1-4 and V is TRBV29-1; D possibly corresponds to TRBD1 (5 bases). Trimming left V 0 bases short and J 11 bases short, with 7 bases between. The length of the CDR3 is 11 residues. CDR1 and CDR2 from the germline V gene are SQVTM and ANQGSEA. As DNA, the CDR3 is TGCAGCGTTGAAGACGGGGGGAAACTGTTTTTT. Its protein product is CSVEDGGKLFF.